A selection of T cell receptor beta chains follows, all from one sample in a study of T cells in Graves' hyperthyroidism and ophthalmopathy. TCRdb reanalysed the multiplex PCR reads using MiXCR and keeps one entry per CDR3 protein. In the table there are about 690,000 distinct CDR3 sequences, 15% to 20% of which are singletons. What was sequenced was blood. The receptors here all came from a man in his fifties or sixties with Graves' hyperthyroidism. Each CDR3 is given with its conserved first and last residue. The D gene is left open where the match is weak. Clone size is not always given. Where it is, it says once, few, many or a class for expanded clones.

j_call,d_call,clone_size,v_call,cdr3_aa,cdr3_nt
TRBJ2-1,TRBD2,many,TRBV12-3/TRBV12-4,CASSFGLAGNYNEQFF,TGTGCCAGCAGTTTCGGACTAGCGGGAAACTACAATGAGCAGTTCTTC
TRBJ2-2,TRBD2,many,TRBV2,CASSSGLAGVRTGELFF,TGTGCCAGCAGTTCAGGACTAGCGGGAGTCCGGACCGGGGAGCTGTTTTTT
TRBJ2-1,NA,many,TRBV5-1,CASSFEGDNEQFF,TGCGCCAGCAGCTTTGAAGGGGATAATGAGCAGTTCTTC
TRBJ1-1,NA,many,TRBV5-1,CASSFGTAEEAFF,TGCGCCAGCAGCTTCGGGACGGCGGAAGAAGCTTTCTTT
TRBJ1-1,NA,few,TRBV4-1,CASSQDASWNTEAFF,TGCGCCAGCAGCCAAGACGCCAGCTGGAACACTGAAGCTTTCTTT
TRBJ2-7,TRBD1,few,TRBV24-1,CATGTGGHEQYF,TGTGCCACCGGGACAGGGGGCCACGAGCAGTACTTC
TRBJ2-7,TRBD2,NA,TRBV7-2,CASSLSRREGLRYEQYF,TGTGCCAGCAGCTTATCACGGCGGGAGGGCCTCCGCTACGAGCAGTACTTC
TRBJ1-2,NA,many,TRBV11-2,CASSLDRGYTF,TGTGCCAGCAGCTTAGACCGGGGCTACACCTTC
TRBJ1-2,TRBD1,few,TRBV5-1,CASSLGTEDYGYTF,TGCGCCAGCAGCCTAGGGACAGAAGACTATGGCTACACCTTC
TRBJ1-1,NA,many,TRBV12-3/TRBV12-4,CASSLEGRGTEAFF,TGTGCCAGCAGTTTAGAGGGAAGGGGCACTGAAGCTTTCTTT
TRBJ2-7,NA,many,TRBV6-2/TRBV6-3,CASSYFVGVSGEQYF,TGTGCCAGCAGTTACTTCGTCGGGGTATCGGGCGAGCAGTACTTC
TRBJ2-1,TRBD2,few,TRBV5-1,CASSLFVETSGFYNEQFF,TGCGCCAGCAGCTTGTTTGTCGAAACTAGCGGATTCTACAATGAGCAGTTCTTC
TRBJ1-1,NA,NA,TRBV28,CALHPGGKNTEAFF,TGTGCCCTCCACCCGGGAGGAAAGAACACTGAAGCTTTCTTT
TRBJ2-1,NA,NA,TRBV4-1,CASSRTQVYEQFF,TGCGCCAGCAGTCGAACCCAGGTTTATGAGCAGTTCTTC
TRBJ1-1,NA,many,TRBV3-1,CASSSDVQGTEAFF,TGTGCCAGCAGCTCTGACGTACAGGGTACTGAAGCTTTCTTT
TRBJ1-6,NA,NA,TRBV30,CASSEGTFNSPLHF,TGTGCCTCGAGTGAAGGGACATTTAATTCACCCCTCCACTTT
TRBJ2-1,NA,few,TRBV7-2,CASSLESGSPYNEQFF,TGTGCCAGCAGCTTAGAGAGTGGTTCCCCCTACAATGAGCAGTTCTTC
TRBJ2-2,NA,NA,TRBV10-1,CASRLTNTGELFF,TGCGCCAGCAGGCTGACGAACACCGGGGAGCTGTTTTTT
TRBJ2-7,TRBD1,many,TRBV9,CASTPGDRIYEQYF,TGTGCCAGCACCCCTGGGGACAGAATTTACGAGCAGTACTTC
TRBJ2-3,NA,NA,TRBV9,CASSSTGYRTDTQDF,TGTGCCAGCAGCAGTACAGGATACCGCACAGATACGCAGGATTTT
TRBJ2-4,NA,many,TRBV11-2,CASSLVNWKNIQYF,TGTGCCAGCAGCTTAGTAAACTGGAAAAACATTCAGTACTTC
TRBJ1-2,TRBD1,NA,TRBV20-1,CSARAGGTYGYTF,TGCAGTGCTAGAGCAGGGGGCACCTATGGCTACACCTTC
TRBJ2-1,TRBD1,many,TRBV11-2,CASSPSGTGWNEQFF,TGTGCCAGCAGTCCATCCGGGACAGGGTGGAATGAGCAGTTCTTC
TRBJ2-1,TRBD2,NA,TRBV20-1,CSARPPGGGRYNEQFF,TGCAGTGCTAGGCCCCCGGGGGGAGGTCGATACAATGAGCAGTTCTTC